This T cell receptor (beta chain) originates from a study of memory CD4+ T cells and cytomegalovirus serostatus. This table comes from immunoSEQ multiplex PCR, and its TCRdb copy is limited to in-frame clones, with some not included. Of just under 65,000 clones listed, 70% to 80% are singletons. The J segment lost 6 bases and the V segment lost 5 bases, leaving 6 bases of the junction unmatched. The CDR3 is 13 residues long. Germline CDR1 and CDR2: SEHNR and FQNEAQ (reference sequence). Single viable CD3+CD4+CD8-CD45RO+ cells were sorted as the memory CD4+ T cells. After thawing, CD4+ T cells were positively selected.

This receptor was identified in an adult in good health and CMV-seronegative. The sample comprised memory CD4+ T cells from blood. The J gene is TRBJ1-2, the V gene TRBV7-9; 7 bases align to TRBD1. The CDR3, as DNA: TGTGCCAGCAGCACAGGGGAGTTAAATGGCTACACCTTC. Residues: CASSTGELNGYTF. Based on the CDR3 plus reference TRBV7-9 and TRBJ1-2, the full variable domain is DTGVSQNPRHKITKRGQNVTFRCDPISEHNRLYWYRQTLGQGPEFLTYFQNEAQLEKSRLLSDRFSAERPKGSFSTLEIQRTEQGDSAMYLCASSTGELNGYTFGSGTRLTVV.